The 9 T cell receptor beta chains listed next were all sequenced from one sample in a study of blood T cell repertoires in COVID-19. TCRdb's copy holds only in-frame clones and misses some; the assay was immunoSEQ multiplex PCR. The data hold 150,000 to 200,000 clones, with just over 85% observed a single time. Material for sequencing was peripheral blood. These receptors were collected from a man aged 45-65 years with active or convalescent COVID-19.

The chain couples TRBV24-1 to TRBJ1-5, with 7 bases lining up with TRBD1. Germline V gene data show CDR1 as KGHDR and CDR2 as SFDVKD. V shed 5 bases, J shed 6 bases, and the junction held 12 bases outside the gene matches. The CDR3 is 16 amino acids. The DNA of the CDR3 is TGTGCCACCAGTGGTAACGGACAGGCTCGGAGTCAGCCCCAGCATTTT. The encoded protein is CATSGNGQARSQPQHF.

The chain carries TRBV9 and TRBJ2-1; perhaps TRBD2 as D (6 bases). This CDR3 is 14 amino acids long. Germline V gene data show CDR1 as SGDLS and CDR2 as YYNGEE. Trimming stripped 3 bases from V and 4 bases from J, with 11 bases between. The CDR3 is CASSGSGFYNEQFF. CDR3 bases: TGTGCCAGCAGCGGTAGCGGTTTTTACAATGAGCAGTTCTTC.

This chain connects TRBV5-1 to TRBJ1-1; no definite D call. The V gene's germline CDR1 is SGHRS and CDR2 YFSETQ. V lost 0 bases and J lost 2, with 5 bases in between. CDR3 length equals 13 residues. CDR3: CASSLAGNTEAFF. The CDR3 DNA is TGCGCCAGCAGCTTGGCAGGAAACACTGAAGCTTTCTTT.

The genes are TRBV19 and TRBJ2-3, with 16 nucleotides matching TRBD2. The CDR3 loop spans 19 amino acids. Germline V lookup: CDR1 LNHDA, CDR2 SQIVND (reference sequence). The junction had 9 bases not matched to a gene; V was cut back by 0 bases and J by 6 bases. CDR3 sequence (DNA): TGTGCCAGTAGTATAGATCTCGGGACTAGCGGGGGGGCCTTGGATACGCAGTATTTT. Residues: CASSIDLGTSGGALDTQYF.

The rearrangement links TRBV7-2 to TRBJ2-2; D possibly corresponds to TRBD1 (5 bases). In germline, CDR1 is SGHTA, CDR2 FQGNSA. The V end was cut by 2 bases, the J end by 3 bases, with 13 bases between. CDR3 size: 16 residues. In DNA, the CDR3 is TGTGCCAGCAGCTTATCGAAGTCAGGGCACACCGGGGAGCTGTTTTTT. Translated: CASSLSKSGHTGELFF. The variable domain in full, completed from reference TRBV7-2 and TRBJ2-2, reads GAGVSQSPSNKVTEKGKDVELRCDPISGHTALYWYRQSLGQGLEFLIYFQGNSAPDKSGLPSDRFSAERTGGSVSTLTIQRTQQEDSAVYLCASSLSKSGHTGELFFGEGSRLTVL.

The chain recombines TRBV6-5 with TRBJ2-2, with no clear D. CDR1 is MNHEY and CDR2 is SVGAGI in the germline V gene. V lost 7 bases and J lost 4, with 13 bases in between. The CDR3 is 14 amino acids. The CDR3 reads CASTYRKSTGELFF. As DNA, the CDR3 is TGTGCCAGCACCTACCGCAAATCCACCGGGGAGCTGTTTTTT.

The rearrangement joins TRBV29-1 to TRBJ1-2, with TRBD1 matching over 12 bases. This CDR3 is 16 amino acids long. Germline lookup yields CDR1 SQVTM and CDR2 ANQGSEA. Unmatched junction bases numbered 15, after V lost 7 bases and J lost 6 bases. The CDR3, as DNA: TGCAGCGCTGATTCCAGTTCGGGGACAGGGGGCGATGGCTACACCTTC. The encoded protein is CSADSSSGTGGDGYTF.

This chain joins TRBV6-5 and TRBJ1-1, with TRBD1 matching over 10 bases. CDR1 and CDR2 from the germline V gene are MNHEY and SVGAGI. The J segment lost 2 bases and the V segment lost 6 bases, leaving 3 bases of the junction unmatched. CDR3 size: 14 residues. DNA of the CDR3: TGTGCCAGCAGCCGGGACAGGGGAAACACTGAAGCTTTCTTT. Encoded protein: CASSRDRGNTEAFF.

The chain uses TRBV28 and TRBJ2-2, with 9 bases that match TRBD1. CDR1 and CDR2 (germline): MDHEN, SYDVKM. The CDR3 length is 16 residues. J gave up 5 bases and V 5 bases, and 9 bases lay outside the gene matches. CDR3 sequence reads: CASSPGDRARTGELFF. The CDR3 bases are TGTGCCAGCAGTCCCGGGGACAGGGCGCGAACCGGGGAGCTGTTTTTT.